This T cell receptor beta chain was sequenced for a study of T cells after posttransplantation cyclophosphamide. Germline CDR1 reads SGHNT; CDR2 reads YYREEE (reference sequence). The CDR3 has 14 amino acids. With 6 bases clipped from V and 6 bases from J, the junction kept 5 bases outside the gene matches. Method: immunoSEQ multiplex PCR; TCRdb's copy keeps in-frame clones and lacks some. This sample yields approximately 3,600 clones, of which 68% are seen a single time; 24% belongs to the top ten. This clonotype was sampled from a man aged 50-60 years. The chain has TRBV5-4 and TRBJ2-3; 12 positions match TRBD2. Material: memory CD8+ T cells sorted from blood. CDR3 sequence: CASKLAGGLDTQYF. CDR3 in DNA: TGTGCCAGCAAGCTAGCGGGAGGGCTGGATACGCAGTATTTT.